Listed below are T cell receptor beta chains from one sample, sequenced in a study of identical twins. TCRdb ran MiXCR on the 5' RACE reads and lists one entry per CDR3 protein. Of 450,000 to 650,000 distinct CDR3 sequences in the sample, about 15% were seen once. These data were also filed under a second study, of yellow fever vaccine responses in identical twins.

The sample consisted of CD4+ T cells sorted from blood. The receptors shown here come from a woman between 18 and 29 years old in good health. The CDR3 runs from the conserved cysteine through the conserved F or W. D genes are given only for firm matches. Clone size is shown for a subset of rows, as once, few, many or a class of expanded clone.

j_call v_call d_call clone_size cdr3_aa cdr3_nt
TRBJ1-2 TRBV6-5 NA NA CASSYGGSNNYGYTF TGTGCCAGCAGTTACGGGGGCTCTAACAACTATGGCTACACCTTC
TRBJ2-5 TRBV18 TRBD1 many CASSPGTGGEETQYF TGTGCCAGCTCACCCGGGACAGGGGGTGAAGAGACCCAGTACTTC
TRBJ2-7 TRBV6-5 NA NA CASSWRVWATQHEQYF TGTGCCAGCAGTTGGAGGGTTTGGGCGACACAGCACGAGCAGTACTTC
TRBJ2-7 TRBV4-2 NA NA CASSPGTGRYEQYF TGTGCCAGCAGCCCCGGGACGGGACGCTACGAGCAGTACTTC
TRBJ2-7 TRBV5-1 TRBD1 NA CASSSGTGKRGSSYEQYF TGCGCCAGCAGCTCCGGGACAGGGAAACGGGGGAGCTCCTACGAGCAGTACTTC
TRBJ2-1 TRBV6-1 NA NA CASSVLGGGEQFF TGTGCCAGCAGTGTTTTAGGGGGTGGCGAGCAGTTCTTC
TRBJ1-1 TRBV5-1 NA NA CASSSRGRTNTEAFF TGCGCCAGCAGCTCCCGTGGACGGACGAACACTGAAGCTTTCTTT
TRBJ2-5 TRBV4-1 NA NA CASSQDGVITPRETQYF TGCGCCAGCAGCCAAGACGGGGTGATAACCCCTCGGGAGACCCAGTACTTC
TRBJ2-2 TRBV4-1 TRBD1 many CASSQDWRQGANTGELFF TGCGCCAGCAGCCAAGATTGGAGACAGGGGGCGAACACCGGGGAGCTGTTTTTT
TRBJ2-1 TRBV20-1 NA few CSAMYTGVYNEQFF TGCAGTGCTATGTATACGGGGGTATACAATGAGCAGTTCTTC
TRBJ2-1 TRBV5-1 TRBD1 many CASSLEGQGRNEQFF TGCGCCAGCAGCTTGGAGGGACAGGGAAGGAATGAGCAGTTCTTC
TRBJ2-2 TRBV12-3/TRBV12-4 TRBD2 NA CASSISGGRTGELFF TGTGCCAGCAGTATTAGCGGGGGGAGGACCGGGGAGCTGTTTTTT
TRBJ1-1 TRBV20-1 NA NA CSASGTDNTEAFF TGCAGTGCTTCTGGGACGGATAACACTGAAGCTTTCTTT
TRBJ2-3 TRBV24-1 NA few CATSDPDKATQYF TGTGCCACCAGTGACCCGGACAAGGCCACGCAGTATTTT
TRBJ2-1 TRBV4-1 TRBD1 NA CASSQLPGQGYEQFF TGCGCCAGCAGCCAGTTACCGGGACAGGGCTATGAGCAGTTCTTC
TRBJ1-4 TRBV9 TRBD1 NA CASSAGTGGEKLFF TGTGCCAGCAGCGCAGGGACAGGGGGAGAAAAACTGTTTTTT
TRBJ2-2 TRBV11-2 NA few CASSPPVYGGVFGRTGELFF TGTGCCAGCAGCCCCCCTGTTTACGGGGGTGTTTTTGGTAGGACCGGGGAGCTGTTTTTT
TRBJ2-3 TRBV18 NA many CASSPRGNTDTQYF TGTGCCAGCTCACCACGGGGGAACACAGATACGCAGTATTTT
TRBJ2-3 TRBV3-1 TRBD2 few CASSQVSGGAGGTDTQYF TGTGCCAGCAGCCAAGTTAGCGGGGGGGCTGGCGGCACAGATACGCAGTATTTT
TRBJ2-7 TRBV5-1 NA few CASTPVGLALSSYEQYF TGCGCCAGCACCCCGGTAGGGCTAGCGCTGAGCTCCTACGAGCAGTACTTC
TRBJ2-3 TRBV6-2/TRBV6-3 NA many CASSPFGVRTDTQYF TGTGCCAGCAGTCCCTTTGGGGTCCGCACAGATACGCAGTATTTT
TRBJ2-7 TRBV11-2 NA NA CASSWRTAKSSYEQYF TGTGCCAGCAGCTGGAGGACCGCCAAAAGCTCCTACGAGCAGTACTTC
TRBJ1-6 TRBV5-5 NA NA CASSLERAGGNYNSPLHF TGTGCCAGCAGCTTGGAGAGGGCGGGGGGAAACTATAATTCACCCCTCCACTTT
TRBJ2-1 TRBV20-1 TRBD2 NA CSFRAGAYYNEQFF TGCAGTTTCCGAGCGGGAGCTTACTACAATGAGCAGTTCTTC
TRBJ2-3 TRBV3-1 TRBD1 NA CASSPTGAGTQYF TGTGCCAGCAGCCCAACAGGGGCGGGTACGCAGTATTTT
TRBJ1-2 TRBV20-1 NA NA CSARGNQGYTF TGCAGTGCTAGAGGCAACCAGGGCTACACCTTC
TRBJ2-2 TRBV6-8 TRBD2 NA CASSPRTSSTGELFF TGTGCCAGCAGCCCTCGGACTAGTAGTACCGGGGAGCTGTTTTTT
TRBJ2-2 TRBV5-1 NA NA CASSFGNPAGTGELFF TGCGCCAGCAGCTTCGGCAACCCGGCTGGGACCGGGGAGCTGTTTTTT
TRBJ1-2 TRBV15 NA few CATSRDSWDYGYTF TGTGCCACCAGCAGAGACTCCTGGGACTATGGCTACACCTTC
TRBJ2-1 TRBV12-3/TRBV12-4 TRBD2 few CASSWGTSGMTSEQFF TGTGCCAGCAGTTGGGGGACTAGCGGGATGACTAGTGAGCAGTTCTTC
TRBJ2-7 TRBV3-1 NA few CASSLVGQTYEQYF TGTGCCAGCAGCCTAGTCGGACAGACCTACGAGCAGTACTTC
TRBJ2-3 TRBV20-1 NA few CSASPFGDLGTDTQYF TGCAGTGCATCTCCCTTTGGGGATTTGGGCACAGATACGCAGTATTTT
TRBJ2-1 TRBV5-1 TRBD1 NA CASSPGGAEQFF TGCGCCAGCAGCCCAGGGGGCGCTGAGCAGTTCTTC
TRBJ2-3 TRBV20-1 NA few CSAREGPDTQYF TGCAGTGCTAGAGAGGGGCCCGATACGCAGTATTTT
TRBJ2-5 TRBV2 TRBD2 NA CASSVERGFPETQYF TGTGCCAGCAGTGTTGAGCGGGGGTTCCCAGAGACCCAGTACTTC